This entry lists 15 T cell receptor beta chains sequenced from one sample in a study of cytomegalovirus exposure and HLA in healthy donors. 13 Jbeta primers and 60 Vbeta primers were used for the PCR. TCRdb's copy holds only in-frame clones and misses some; the assay was immunoSEQ multiplex PCR. The table records some 200,000 clones, approximately 70% of them present only once. Source material: PBMCs. Receptors were obtained from a man in his forties in good health and CMV-seropositive.

This chain links TRBV2 with TRBJ1-2, with D possibly TRBD1 on 5 matching bases. The CDR3 length is 12 residues. CDR1 and CDR2 from the germline V gene are SNHLY and FYNNEI. V was pared by 11 bases and J by 5 bases, with 15 bases between. The CDR3 here is CAGRQNNYGYTF. CDR3 nucleotides: TGTGCCGGCCGACAGAACAATTATGGCTACACCTTC.

As DNA, the CDR3 is TGTGCCAGCAGGGGGGCGGCGGAGACCCAGTACTTC. It yields the protein CASRGAAETQYF. V usage is TRBV5-4 and J usage is TRBJ2-5; D perhaps matches TRBD1 (6 bases). Trimming cost V 5 bases and J 5 bases, with 10 bases left between them. Germline V CDR1 and CDR2: SGHNT, YYREEE (reference sequence). The CDR3 is made up of 12 amino acids.

The gene calls are TRBV25-1 and TRBJ1-6; D remains unclear. Trimming removed 4 bases at V and 9 bases at J, with 7 bases between. The germline CDR1 and CDR2 sequences are MGHDK and SYGVNS. The CDR3 extends over 12 amino acids. CDR3 bases: TGTGCCAGCAGTGGGTCGGGTTCACCCCTCCACTTT. Its translation is CASSGSGSPLHF.

This rearrangement joins TRBV5-1 to TRBJ2-1; 8 nucleotides match TRBD2. Germline V lookup: CDR1 SGHRS, CDR2 YFSETQ. The ends lost 0 bases at V and 8 bases at J; junction bases unmatched: 7. This CDR3 has 15 residues. The CDR3 coding sequence is TGCGCCAGCAGCTTGGCGCGGGGGGCTATGGATGAGCAGTTCTTC. This sequence encodes CASSLARGAMDEQFF.

CDR3 nucleotide sequence: TGTGCCAGCAGCAGACAGGGATACACAGATACGCAGTATTTT. Its translation is CASSRQGYTDTQYF. The J gene is TRBJ2-3, the V gene TRBV11-2, with 7 bases lining up with TRBD1. The CDR3 loop spans 14 amino acids. V shed 5 bases and J 2 bases; nucleotides not matched to a gene: 4. Germline V gene lookup returns CDR1 SGHAT and CDR2 FQNNGV.

There are a few counts of this clone. The gene calls are TRBV6-5 and TRBJ1-1, with D maybe TRBD1 (5 bases). The germline CDR1 and CDR2 sequences are MNHEY and SVGAGI. Trimming cost V 6 bases and J 4 bases, with 9 bases left between them. This CDR3 contains 12 residues. The CDR3 is CASSAGPTEAFF. The CDR3 region has the DNA TGTGCCAGCAGCGCGGGGCCCACTGAAGCTTTCTTT.

This clone was seen once. The V and J genes are TRBV5-1 and TRBJ1-3; the D is unclear. The CDR3 covers 14 residues. The V end was cut by 1 base, the J end by 4 bases, with 9 bases between. Germline V gene data show CDR1 as SGHRS and CDR2 as YFSETQ. The CDR3 sequence is CASSLSGEGNTIYF. CDR3 DNA: TGCGCCAGCAGCTTGAGCGGAGAAGGAAACACCATATATTTT. Full variable domain (remainder filled in from reference TRBV5-1 and TRBJ1-3): KAGVTQTPRYLIKTRGQQVTLSCSPISGHRSVSWYQQTPGQGLQFLFEYFSETQRNKGNFPGRFSGRQFSNSRSEMNVSTLELGDSALYLCASSLSGEGNTIYFGEGSWLTVV.

The rearrangement links TRBV5-3 to TRBJ1-4, with D unclear. Being an ORF, TRBV5-3 has a function that is uncertain. The CDR3 contains 15 residues. Trimming took off 5 bases at V and 7 bases at J, with 18 bases between the two ends. CDR3 sequence (DNA): TGTGCCAGAAGAGTCGTGAGGAACGGCACTGAAAAACTGTTTTTT. Protein: CARRVVRNGTEKLFF.

This CDR3 is CASSIGKDYEQYF. The CDR3 bases are TGTGCCAGCTCAATCGGGAAGGACTACGAGCAGTACTTC. The V call is TRBV18, the J call TRBJ2-7, with D possibly TRBD2 on 5 matching bases. The V end lost 5 bases, the J end lost 3 bases, and 11 bases lay between the germline ends. The CDR3 covers 13 residues. Germline CDR1 KGHSH, CDR2 LQKENI.

The chain is built from TRBV6-4 and TRBJ2-1; D possibly corresponds to TRBD2 (5 bases). Trimming left V 4 bases short and J 4 bases short, with 11 bases between. This CDR3 spans 14 amino acids. CDR1 and CDR2 (germline): MRHNA, SNTAGT. The CDR3 coding sequence is TGTGCCAGCAGTGTCCCCCGCGGGTACAATGAGCAGTTCTTC. Its translation: CASSVPRGYNEQFF.

The chain recombines TRBV5-1 with TRBJ2-3; D may be TRBD1 (6 bases). Trimming stripped 4 bases from V and 0 bases from J, with 15 bases between. Per the germline V gene, CDR1 is SGHRS and CDR2 is YFSETQ. The CDR3 contains 16 residues. In DNA, the CDR3 is TGCGCCAGCAGCACACAGGGACACACTAGCACAGATACGCAGTATTTT. It is translated as CASSTQGHTSTDTQYF.

This clone was detected only once. The V call is TRBV5-1, the J call TRBJ2-7, with D perhaps TRBD2 (6 bases). Germline CDR1 and CDR2: SGHRS and YFSETQ. The length of the CDR3 is 15 residues. V was shortened by 0 bases and J by 3 bases, with 13 bases between the two germline ends. The CDR3 DNA is TGCGCCAGCAGCTTGGCGGAGGGCGCTAGCTACGAGCAGTACTTC. Protein sequence: CASSLAEGASYEQYF.

CDR3 sequence (DNA): TGTGCCAGCAGCACATTTTCAGGGGATTACAATCAGCCCCAGCATTTT. This encodes CASSTFSGDYNQPQHF. The J gene is TRBJ1-5, the V gene TRBV5-6; D is perhaps TRBD1 (6 bases). The CDR3 totals 16 residues. Looked up from germline, CDR1 is SGHDT and CDR2 is YYEEEE. With 4 bases removed from V and 3 bases from J, the gap between germline ends came to 17 bases.

Here the CDR3 reads CASSDRLYEQYF. The CDR3, as DNA: TGTGCCAGCAGTGATCGACTCTACGAGCAGTACTTC. V is TRBV6-1 and J is TRBJ2-7; D gene uncertain. The CDR3 is 12 residues long. CDR1 is MNHNS, CDR2 SASEGT, per germline. V was trimmed by 3 bases and J by 3 bases, leaving 6 bases between them.

The chain is built from TRBV11-2 and TRBJ1-4, with D possibly matching TRBD1 (6 bases). CDR1 and CDR2 (germline): SGHAT, FQNNGV. Trimming stripped 6 bases from V and 7 bases from J, with 15 bases between. The CDR3 covers 14 residues. The CDR3 region is CASSPVQGFEKLFF. The CDR3 DNA is TGTGCCAGCAGTCCGGTACAGGGATTTGAAAAACTGTTTTTT.